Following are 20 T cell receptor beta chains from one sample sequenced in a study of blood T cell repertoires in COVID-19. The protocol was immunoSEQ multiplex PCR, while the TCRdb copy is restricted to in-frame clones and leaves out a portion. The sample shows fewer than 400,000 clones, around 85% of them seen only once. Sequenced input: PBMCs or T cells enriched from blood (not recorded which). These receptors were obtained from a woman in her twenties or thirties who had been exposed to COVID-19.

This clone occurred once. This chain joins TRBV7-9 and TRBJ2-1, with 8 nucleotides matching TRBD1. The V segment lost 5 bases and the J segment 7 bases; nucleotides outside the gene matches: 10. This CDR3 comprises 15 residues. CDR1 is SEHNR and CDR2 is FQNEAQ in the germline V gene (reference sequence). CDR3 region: CASSMAGGAVNEQFF. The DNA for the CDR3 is TGTGCCAGCAGCATGGCAGGGGGCGCAGTGAATGAGCAGTTCTTC.

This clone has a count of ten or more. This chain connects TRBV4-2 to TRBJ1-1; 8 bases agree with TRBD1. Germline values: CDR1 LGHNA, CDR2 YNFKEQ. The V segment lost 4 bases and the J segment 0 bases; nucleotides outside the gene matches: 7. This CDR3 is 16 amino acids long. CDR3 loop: CASSRAGTGMNTEAFF. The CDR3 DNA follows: TGTGCCAGCAGCCGGGCCGGGACAGGAATGAACACTGAAGCTTTCTTT.

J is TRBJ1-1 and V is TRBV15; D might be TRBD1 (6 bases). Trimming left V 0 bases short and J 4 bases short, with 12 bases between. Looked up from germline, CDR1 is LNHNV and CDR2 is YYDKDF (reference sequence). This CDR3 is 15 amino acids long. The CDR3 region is CATSRDGSQGTEAFF. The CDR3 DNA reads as TGTGCCACCAGCAGAGATGGGTCACAGGGCACTGAAGCTTTCTTT. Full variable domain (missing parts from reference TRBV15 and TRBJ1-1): DAMVIQNPRYQVTQFGKPVTLSCSQTLNHNVMYWYQQKSSQAPKLLFHYYDKDFNNEADTPDNFQSRRPNTSFCFLDIRSPGLGDTAMYLCATSRDGSQGTEAFFGQGTRLTVV.

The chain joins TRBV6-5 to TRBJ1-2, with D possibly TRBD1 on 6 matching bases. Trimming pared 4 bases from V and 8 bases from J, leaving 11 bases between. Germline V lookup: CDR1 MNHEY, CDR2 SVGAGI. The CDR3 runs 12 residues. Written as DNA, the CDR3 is TGTGCCAGCAGTTCAGGGGAGAGGGGCTACACCTTC. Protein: CASSSGERGYTF.

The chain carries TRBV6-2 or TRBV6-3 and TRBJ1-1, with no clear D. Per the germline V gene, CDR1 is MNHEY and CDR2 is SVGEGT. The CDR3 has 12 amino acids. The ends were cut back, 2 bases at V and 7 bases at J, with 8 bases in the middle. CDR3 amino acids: CASSYEGDEAFF. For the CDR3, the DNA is TGTGCCAGCAGTTACGAGGGAGATGAAGCTTTCTTT.

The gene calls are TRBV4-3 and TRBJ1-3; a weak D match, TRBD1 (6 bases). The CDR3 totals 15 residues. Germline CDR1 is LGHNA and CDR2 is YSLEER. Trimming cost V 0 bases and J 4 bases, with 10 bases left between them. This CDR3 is CASSQDQGFGNTIYF. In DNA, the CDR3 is TGCGCCAGCAGCCAAGATCAGGGGTTCGGAAACACCATATATTTT.

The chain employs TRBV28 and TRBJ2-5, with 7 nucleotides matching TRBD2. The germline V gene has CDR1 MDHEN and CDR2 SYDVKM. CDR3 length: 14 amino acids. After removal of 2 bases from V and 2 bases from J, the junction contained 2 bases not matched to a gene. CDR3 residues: CASSLTSVQETQYF. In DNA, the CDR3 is TGTGCCAGCAGTTTAACTAGCGTGCAAGAGACCCAGTACTTC.

The CDR3 sequence: CASSVLLRPSSGNTIYF. For the CDR3, the DNA is TGTGCCAGCAGCGTACTTCTGCGCCCATCGTCTGGAAACACCATATATTTT. This chain links TRBV9 with TRBJ1-3; D gene ambiguous. The CDR3 sequence is 17 residues long. The germline V gene encodes CDR1 SGDLS and CDR2 YYNGEE. V was cut by 1 base and J by 1 base, with 15 bases left in between.

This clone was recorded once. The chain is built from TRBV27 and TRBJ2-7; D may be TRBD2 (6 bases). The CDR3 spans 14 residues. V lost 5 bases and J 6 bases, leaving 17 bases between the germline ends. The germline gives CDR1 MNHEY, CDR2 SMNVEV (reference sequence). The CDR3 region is CASSLGGIVREQYF. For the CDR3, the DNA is TGTGCCAGCAGTCTGGGCGGGATAGTCCGCGAGCAGTACTTC.

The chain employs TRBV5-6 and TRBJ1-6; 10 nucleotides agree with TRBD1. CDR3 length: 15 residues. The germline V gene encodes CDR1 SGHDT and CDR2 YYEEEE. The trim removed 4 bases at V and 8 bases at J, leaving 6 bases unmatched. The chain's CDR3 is CASSPVGQGDSPLHF. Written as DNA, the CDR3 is TGTGCCAGCAGCCCTGTAGGACAGGGGGATTCACCCCTCCACTTT.

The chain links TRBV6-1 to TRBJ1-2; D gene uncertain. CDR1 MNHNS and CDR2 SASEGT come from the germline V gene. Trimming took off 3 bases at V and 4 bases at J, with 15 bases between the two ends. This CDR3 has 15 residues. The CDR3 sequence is CASSDLAVESYGYTF. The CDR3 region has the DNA TGTGCCAGCAGTGACCTTGCGGTCGAGAGCTATGGCTACACCTTC.

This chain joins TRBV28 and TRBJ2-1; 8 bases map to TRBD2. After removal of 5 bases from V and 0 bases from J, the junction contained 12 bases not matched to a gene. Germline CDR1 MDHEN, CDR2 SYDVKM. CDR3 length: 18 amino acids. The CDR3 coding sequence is TGTGCCAGCAGTCGTATGACTAGCGCCGGAAGCTCCTACAATGAGCAGTTCTTC. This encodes CASSRMTSAGSSYNEQFF.

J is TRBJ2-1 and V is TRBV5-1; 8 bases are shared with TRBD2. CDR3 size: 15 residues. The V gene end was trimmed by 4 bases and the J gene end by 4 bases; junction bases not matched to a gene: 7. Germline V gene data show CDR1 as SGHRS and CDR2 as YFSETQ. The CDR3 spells CASSPGLASYNEQFF. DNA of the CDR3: TGCGCCAGCAGCCCCGGACTAGCTTCTTACAATGAGCAGTTCTTC.

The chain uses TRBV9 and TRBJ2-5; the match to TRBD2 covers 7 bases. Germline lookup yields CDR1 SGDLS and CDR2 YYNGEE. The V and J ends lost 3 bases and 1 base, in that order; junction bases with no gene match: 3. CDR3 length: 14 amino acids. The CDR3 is CASSASGVQETQYF. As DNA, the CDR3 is TGTGCCAGCAGCGCCAGCGGGGTCCAAGAGACCCAGTACTTC.

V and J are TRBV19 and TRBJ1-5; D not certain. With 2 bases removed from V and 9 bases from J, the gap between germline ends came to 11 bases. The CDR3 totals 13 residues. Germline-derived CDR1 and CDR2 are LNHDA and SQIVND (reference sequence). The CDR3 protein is CASSIQSASPQHF. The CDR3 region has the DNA TGTGCCAGTAGTATACAGTCCGCCTCGCCCCAGCATTTT.

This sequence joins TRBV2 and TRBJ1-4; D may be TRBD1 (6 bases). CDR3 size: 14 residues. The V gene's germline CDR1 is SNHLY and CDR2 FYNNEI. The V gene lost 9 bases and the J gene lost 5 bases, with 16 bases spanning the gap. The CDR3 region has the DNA TGTGCCAGGAGTATCGACAGGTCCAATGAAAAACTGTTTTTT. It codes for CARSIDRSNEKLFF.

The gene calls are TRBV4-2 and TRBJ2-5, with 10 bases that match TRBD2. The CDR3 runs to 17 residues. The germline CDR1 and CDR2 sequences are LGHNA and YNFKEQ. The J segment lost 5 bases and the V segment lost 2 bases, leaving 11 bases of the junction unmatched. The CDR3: CASSQSVRIAGGETQYF. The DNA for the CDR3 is TGTGCCAGCAGCCAATCTGTTAGAATAGCGGGGGGTGAGACCCAGTACTTC.

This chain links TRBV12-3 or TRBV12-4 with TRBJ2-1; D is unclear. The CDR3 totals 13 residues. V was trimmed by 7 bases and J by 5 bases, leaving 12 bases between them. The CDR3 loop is CASTVSSDNEQFF. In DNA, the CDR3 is TGTGCCAGCACCGTGAGCTCTGACAATGAGCAGTTCTTC.

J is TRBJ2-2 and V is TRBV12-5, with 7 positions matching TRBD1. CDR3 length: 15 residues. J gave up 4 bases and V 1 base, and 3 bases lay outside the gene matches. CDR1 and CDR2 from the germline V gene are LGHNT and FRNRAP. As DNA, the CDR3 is TGTGCTAGTGGTTTGGCAACAGGGGTCACCGGGGAGCTGTTTTTT. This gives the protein CASGLATGVTGELFF.

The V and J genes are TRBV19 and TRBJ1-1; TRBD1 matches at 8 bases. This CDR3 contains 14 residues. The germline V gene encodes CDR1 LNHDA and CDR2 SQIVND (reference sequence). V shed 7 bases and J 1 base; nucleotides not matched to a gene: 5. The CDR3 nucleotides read TGTGCCAGTAACCTAGGGACAGGGAACACTGAAGCTTTCTTT. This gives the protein CASNLGTGNTEAFF.